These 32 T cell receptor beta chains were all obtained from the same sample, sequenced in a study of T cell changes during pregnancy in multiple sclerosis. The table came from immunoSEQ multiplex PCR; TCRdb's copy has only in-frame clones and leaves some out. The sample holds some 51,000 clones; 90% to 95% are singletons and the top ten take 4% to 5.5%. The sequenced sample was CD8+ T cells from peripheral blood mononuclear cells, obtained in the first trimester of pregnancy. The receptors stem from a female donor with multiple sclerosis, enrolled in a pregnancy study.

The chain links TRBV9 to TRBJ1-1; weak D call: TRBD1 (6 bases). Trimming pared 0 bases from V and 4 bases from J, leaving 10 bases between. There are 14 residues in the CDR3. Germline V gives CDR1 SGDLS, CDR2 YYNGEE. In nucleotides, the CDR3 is TGTGCCAGCAGCGTAGAGGGGGAAGGCACTGAAGCTTTCTTT. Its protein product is CASSVEGEGTEAFF.

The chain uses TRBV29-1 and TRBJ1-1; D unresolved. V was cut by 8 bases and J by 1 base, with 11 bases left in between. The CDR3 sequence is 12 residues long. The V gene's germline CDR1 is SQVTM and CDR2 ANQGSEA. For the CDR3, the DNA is TGCAGCTCCTGGAGGGAGAACACTGAAGCTTTCTTT. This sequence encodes CSSWRENTEAFF. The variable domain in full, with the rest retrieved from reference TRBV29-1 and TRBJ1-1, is SAVISQKPSRDICQRGTSLTIQCQVDSQVTMMFWYRQQPGQSLTLIATANQGSEATYESGFVIDKFPISRPNLTFSTLTVSNMSPEDSSIYLCSSWRENTEAFFGQGTRLTVV.

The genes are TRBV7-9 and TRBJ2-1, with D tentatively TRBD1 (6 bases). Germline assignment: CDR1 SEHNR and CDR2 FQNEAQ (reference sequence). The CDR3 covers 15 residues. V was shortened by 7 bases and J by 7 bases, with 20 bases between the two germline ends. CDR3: CASTPGQRGFNEQFF. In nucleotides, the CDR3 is TGTGCCAGCACCCCTGGACAGCGAGGCTTTAATGAGCAGTTCTTC.

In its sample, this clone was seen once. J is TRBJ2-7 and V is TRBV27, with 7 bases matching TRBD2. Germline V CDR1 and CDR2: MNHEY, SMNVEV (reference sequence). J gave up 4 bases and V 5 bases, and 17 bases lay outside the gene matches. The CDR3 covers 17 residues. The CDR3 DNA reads TGTGCCAGCAGTACCCGAGGGAGGGGCTATTTGGAGTACGAGCAGTACTTC. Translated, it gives CASSTRGRGYLEYEQYF.

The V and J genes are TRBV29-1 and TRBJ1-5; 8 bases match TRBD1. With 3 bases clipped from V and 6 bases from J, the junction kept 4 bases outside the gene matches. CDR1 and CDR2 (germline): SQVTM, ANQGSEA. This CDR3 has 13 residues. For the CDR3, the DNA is TGCAGCGTTGATACAGGGGGTGGTCAGCCCCAGCATTTT. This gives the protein CSVDTGGGQPQHF.

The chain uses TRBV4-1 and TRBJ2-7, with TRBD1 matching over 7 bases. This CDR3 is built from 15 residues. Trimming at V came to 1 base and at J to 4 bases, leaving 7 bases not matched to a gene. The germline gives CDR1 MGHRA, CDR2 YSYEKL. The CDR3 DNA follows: TGCGCCAGCAGCCAAGGTTTAGACAGGGCGTACGAGCAGTACTTC. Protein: CASSQGLDRAYEQYF.

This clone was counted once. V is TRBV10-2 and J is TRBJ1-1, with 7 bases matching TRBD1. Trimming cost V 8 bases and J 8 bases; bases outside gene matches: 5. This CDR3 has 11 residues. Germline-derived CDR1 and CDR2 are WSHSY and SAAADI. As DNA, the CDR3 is TGCGCCAGCGCACAGGGGACGGAAGCTTTCTTT. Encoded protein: CASAQGTEAFF.

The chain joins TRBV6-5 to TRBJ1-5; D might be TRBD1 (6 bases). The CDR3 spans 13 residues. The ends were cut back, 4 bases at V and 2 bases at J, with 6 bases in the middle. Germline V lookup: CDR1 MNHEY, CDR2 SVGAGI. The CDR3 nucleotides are TGTGCCAGCAGTTCAGGGGGCAATCAGCCCCAGCATTTT. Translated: CASSSGGNQPQHF.

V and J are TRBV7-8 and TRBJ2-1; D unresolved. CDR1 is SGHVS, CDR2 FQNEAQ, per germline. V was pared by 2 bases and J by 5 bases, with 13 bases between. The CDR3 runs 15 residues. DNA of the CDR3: TGTGCCAGCAGCTTAAACTTGTATTCCAACAATGAGCAGTTCTTC. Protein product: CASSLNLYSNNEQFF.

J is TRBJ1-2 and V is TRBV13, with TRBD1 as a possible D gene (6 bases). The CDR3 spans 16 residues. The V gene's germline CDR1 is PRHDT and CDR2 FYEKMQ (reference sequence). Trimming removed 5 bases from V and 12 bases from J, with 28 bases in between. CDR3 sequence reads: CASSGTPGPGHRLDTF. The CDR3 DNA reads TGTGCCAGCAGCGGCACTCCCGGACCGGGACATCGGCTGGACACCTTC.

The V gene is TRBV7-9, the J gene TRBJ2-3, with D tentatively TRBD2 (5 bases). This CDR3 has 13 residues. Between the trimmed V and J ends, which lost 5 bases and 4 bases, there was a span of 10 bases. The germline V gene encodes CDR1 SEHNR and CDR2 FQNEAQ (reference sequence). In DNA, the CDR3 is TGTGCCAGCAGCGGAGGAAACTCAGATACGCAGTATTTT. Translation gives CASSGGNSDTQYF.

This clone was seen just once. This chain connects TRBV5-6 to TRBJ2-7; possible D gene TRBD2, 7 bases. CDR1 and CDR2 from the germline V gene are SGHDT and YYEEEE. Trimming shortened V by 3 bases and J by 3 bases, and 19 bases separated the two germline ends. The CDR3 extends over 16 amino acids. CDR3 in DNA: TGTGCCAGCAGCTGGGGGGGGGCGGAGGCCTACTACGAGCAGTACTTC. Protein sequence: CASSWGGAEAYYEQYF.

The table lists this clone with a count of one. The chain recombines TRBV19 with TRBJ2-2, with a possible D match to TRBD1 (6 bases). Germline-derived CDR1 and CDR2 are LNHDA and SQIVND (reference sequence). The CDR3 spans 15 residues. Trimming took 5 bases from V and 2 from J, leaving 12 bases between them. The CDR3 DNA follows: TGTGCCAGTAGTCCCCGACAGGTTAACACCGGGGAGCTGTTTTTT. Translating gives CASSPRQVNTGELFF.

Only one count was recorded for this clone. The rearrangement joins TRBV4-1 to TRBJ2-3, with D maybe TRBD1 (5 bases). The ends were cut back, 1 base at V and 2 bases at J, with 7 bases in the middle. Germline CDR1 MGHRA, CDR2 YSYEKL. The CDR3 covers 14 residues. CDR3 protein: CASSQGGPTDTQYF. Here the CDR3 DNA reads TGCGCCAGCAGCCAAGGGGGCCCCACAGATACGCAGTATTTT.

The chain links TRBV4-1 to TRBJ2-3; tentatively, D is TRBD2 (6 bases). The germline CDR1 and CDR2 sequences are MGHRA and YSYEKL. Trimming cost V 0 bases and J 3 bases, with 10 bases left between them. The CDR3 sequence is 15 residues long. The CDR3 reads CASSQDPLATDTQYF. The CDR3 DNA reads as TGCGCCAGCAGCCAAGATCCGCTAGCGACAGATACGCAGTATTTT.

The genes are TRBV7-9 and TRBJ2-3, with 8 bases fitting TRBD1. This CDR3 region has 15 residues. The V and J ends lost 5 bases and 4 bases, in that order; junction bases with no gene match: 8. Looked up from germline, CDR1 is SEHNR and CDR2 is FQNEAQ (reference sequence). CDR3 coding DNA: TGTGCCAGCAGCGCGGACAGGGAGCGCCCAGATACGCAGTATTTT. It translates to CASSADRERPDTQYF.

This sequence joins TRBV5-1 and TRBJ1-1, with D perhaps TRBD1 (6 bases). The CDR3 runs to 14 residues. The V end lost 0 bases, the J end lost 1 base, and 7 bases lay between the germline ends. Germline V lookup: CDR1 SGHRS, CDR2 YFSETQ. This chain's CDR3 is CASSLGGRNTEAFF. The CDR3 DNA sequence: TGCGCCAGCAGCTTGGGGGGGCGGAACACTGAAGCTTTCTTT.

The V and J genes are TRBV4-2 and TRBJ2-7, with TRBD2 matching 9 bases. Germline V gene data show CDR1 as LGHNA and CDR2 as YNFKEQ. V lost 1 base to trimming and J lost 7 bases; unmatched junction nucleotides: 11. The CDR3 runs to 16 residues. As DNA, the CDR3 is TGTGCCAGCAGCCAAGTTAACTTAGCGGGAGCAGGTGAGCAGTACTTC. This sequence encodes CASSQVNLAGAGEQYF.

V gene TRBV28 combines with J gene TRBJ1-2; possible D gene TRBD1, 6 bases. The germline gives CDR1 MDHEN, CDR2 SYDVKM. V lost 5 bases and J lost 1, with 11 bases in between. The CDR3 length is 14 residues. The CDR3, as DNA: TGTGCCAGCAGTCCAACGGACAGTAACTATGGCTACACCTTC. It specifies CASSPTDSNYGYTF.

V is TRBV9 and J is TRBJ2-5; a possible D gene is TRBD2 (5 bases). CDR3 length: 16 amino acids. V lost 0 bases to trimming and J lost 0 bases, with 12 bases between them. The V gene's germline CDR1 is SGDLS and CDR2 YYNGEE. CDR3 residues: CASSVGTQLYQETQYF. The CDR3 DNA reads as TGTGCCAGCAGCGTAGGGACTCAGTTGTACCAAGAGACCCAGTACTTC.

For the CDR3, the DNA is TGTGCCAGCAGCCCCGGGACTAGCGGCAATGAGCAGTTCTTC. Residues: CASSPGTSGNEQFF. The chain recombines TRBV7-3 with TRBJ2-1, with TRBD2 matching 11 bases. The CDR3 contains 14 residues. With 5 bases clipped from V and 6 bases from J, the junction kept 3 bases outside the gene matches. Germline CDR1 is SGHTA and CDR2 is FQGTGA.

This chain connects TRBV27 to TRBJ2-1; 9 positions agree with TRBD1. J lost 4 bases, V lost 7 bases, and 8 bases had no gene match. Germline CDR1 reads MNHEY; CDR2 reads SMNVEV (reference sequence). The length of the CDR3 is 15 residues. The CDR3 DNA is TGTGCCAGCACCTGGGTGGGGACAGGGTACAATGAGCAGTTCTTC. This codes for CASTWVGTGYNEQFF.

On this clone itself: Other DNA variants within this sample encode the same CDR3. As DNA, the CDR3 is TGTGCCAGCAGCTTACGGACAGCGAACACTGAAGCTTTCTTT. This encodes CASSLRTANTEAFF. This chain connects TRBV7-6 to TRBJ1-1; TRBD1 might be the D (6 bases). Germline V gene data show CDR1 as SGHVS and CDR2 as FNYEAQ. The CDR3 has 14 residues. The ends were cut back, 2 bases at V and 1 base at J, with 8 bases in the middle.

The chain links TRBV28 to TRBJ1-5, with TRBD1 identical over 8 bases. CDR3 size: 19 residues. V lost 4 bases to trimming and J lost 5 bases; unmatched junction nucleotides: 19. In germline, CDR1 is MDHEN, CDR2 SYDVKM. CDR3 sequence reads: CASSSRTGREDPAYQPQHF. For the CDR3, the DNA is TGTGCCAGCAGTTCTCGGACAGGGCGTGAAGACCCAGCGTATCAGCCCCAGCATTTT.

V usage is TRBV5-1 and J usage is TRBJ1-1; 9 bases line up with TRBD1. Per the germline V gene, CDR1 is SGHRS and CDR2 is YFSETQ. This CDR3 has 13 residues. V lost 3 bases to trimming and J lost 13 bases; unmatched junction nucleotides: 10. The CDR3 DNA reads TGCGCCAGCAGCTCACCCGGGACAGGGTATGATTTCTTT. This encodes CASSSPGTGYDFF.

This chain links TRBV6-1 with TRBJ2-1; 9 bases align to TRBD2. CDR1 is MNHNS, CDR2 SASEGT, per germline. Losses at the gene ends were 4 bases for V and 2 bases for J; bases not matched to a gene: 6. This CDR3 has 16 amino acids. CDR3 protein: CASSGRAGGPYNEQFF. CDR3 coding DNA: TGTGCCAGCAGTGGGAGAGCGGGGGGCCCCTACAATGAGCAGTTCTTC.

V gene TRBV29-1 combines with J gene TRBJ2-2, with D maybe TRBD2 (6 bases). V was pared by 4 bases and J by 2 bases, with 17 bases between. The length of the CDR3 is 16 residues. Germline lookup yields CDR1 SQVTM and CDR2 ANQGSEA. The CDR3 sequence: CSVVGGGQKNTGELFF. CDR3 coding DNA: TGCAGCGTTGTGGGGGGTGGCCAGAAAAACACCGGGGAGCTGTTTTTT.

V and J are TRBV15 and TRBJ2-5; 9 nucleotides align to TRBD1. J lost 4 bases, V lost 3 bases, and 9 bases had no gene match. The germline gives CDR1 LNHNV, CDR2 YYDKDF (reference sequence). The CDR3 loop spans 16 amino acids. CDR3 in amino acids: CATSSWTGVGGETQYF. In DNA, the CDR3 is TGTGCCACCAGCAGCTGGACAGGGGTGGGTGGAGAGACCCAGTACTTC.

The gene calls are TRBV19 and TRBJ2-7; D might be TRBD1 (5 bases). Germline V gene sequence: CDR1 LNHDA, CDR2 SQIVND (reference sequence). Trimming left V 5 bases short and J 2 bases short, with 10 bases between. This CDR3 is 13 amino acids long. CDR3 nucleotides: TGTGCCAGTAGTTCGCAGGGTCCCTACGAGCAGTACTTC. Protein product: CASSSQGPYEQYF. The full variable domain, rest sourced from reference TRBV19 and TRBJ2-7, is DGGITQSPKYLFRKEGQNVTLSCEQNLNHDAMYWYRQDPGQGLRLIYYSQIVNDFQKGDIAEGYSVSREKKESFPLTVTSAQKNPTAFYLCASSSQGPYEQYFGPGTRLTVT.

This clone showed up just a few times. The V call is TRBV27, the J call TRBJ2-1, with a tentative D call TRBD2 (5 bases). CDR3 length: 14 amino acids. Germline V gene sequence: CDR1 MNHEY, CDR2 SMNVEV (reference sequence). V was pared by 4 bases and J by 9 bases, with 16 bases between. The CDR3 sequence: CASSSLGRLFEQFF. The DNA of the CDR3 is TGTGCCAGCAGTTCACTAGGGCGGTTATTTGAGCAGTTCTTC.

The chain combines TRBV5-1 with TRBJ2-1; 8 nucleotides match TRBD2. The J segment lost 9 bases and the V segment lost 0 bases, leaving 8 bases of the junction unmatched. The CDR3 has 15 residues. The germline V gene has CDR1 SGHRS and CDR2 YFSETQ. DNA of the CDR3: TGCGCCAGCAGCTTGGCCACCGGGACTAGAAGTGAGCAGTTCTTC. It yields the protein CASSLATGTRSEQFF.

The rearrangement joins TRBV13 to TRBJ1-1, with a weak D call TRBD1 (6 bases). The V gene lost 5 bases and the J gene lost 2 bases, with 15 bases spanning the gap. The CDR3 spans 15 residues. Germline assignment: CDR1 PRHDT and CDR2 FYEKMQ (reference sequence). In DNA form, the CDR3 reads TGTGCCAGCAGCACCGCGGACAGCTTAAACACTGAAGCTTTCTTT. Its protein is CASSTADSLNTEAFF.